Reported below is one T cell receptor beta chain. The antigen is undetermined. Produced via immunoSEQ multiplex PCR; TCRdb's table is partial and in-frame only. The sample holds 55,000 to 75,000 clones, roughly 90% seen once. The data were taken from a study of OX40 agonist ivuxolimab in advanced cancers. Study overall: Patient treatment consisted of intravenous ivuxolimab administration every 2 weeks at 0.01 to 10 mg/kg. In three patients, partial responses were observed, one with hepatocellular carcinoma and two with cutaneous melanoma.

Researchers took blood at baseline, on cycle 4 day 1, and on cycle 7 day 1. V was trimmed by 1 base and J by 0 bases, leaving 10 bases between them. Looked up from germline, CDR1 is KGHSH and CDR2 is LQKENI. The CDR3 sequence is 15 residues long. Whole-study results and caveats: At 0.1 to 3.0 mg/kg, clonal expansion of CD4+ and CD8+ blood T cells had occurred by week 6.

The origin of this receptor is an adult with an advanced solid tumor such as melanoma, head and neck, liver or kidney cancer. The sequencing used CD4+ or CD8+ T cells sorted from blood, collected in a trial of the OX40 agonist ivuxolimab. The chain employs TRBV18 and TRBJ2-7; D gene uncertain. The DNA of the CDR3 is TGTGCCAGCTCACCACTCAACTCTAACTCCTACGAGCAGTACTTC. Its translation: CASSPLNSNSYEQYF. Drawing the rest from reference TRBV18 and TRBJ2-7, the complete variable domain is NAGVMQNPRHLVRRRGQEARLRCSPMKGHSHVYWYRQLPEEGLKFMVYLQKENIIDESGMPKERFSAEFPKEGPSILRIQQVVRGDSAAYFCASSPLNSNSYEQYFGPGTRLTVT.